The 15 T cell receptor beta chains reported below all come from one sample, sequenced in a study of identical twins. MiXCR was run by TCRdb on the 5' RACE reads, yielding one entry per CDR3 protein. The profile shows about 340,000 distinct CDR3 sequences, roughly an eighth of them singletons. In addition, the sample was reused for a study of yellow fever vaccine responses in identical twins.

Sequences were obtained from CD8+ T cells sorted from blood. The receptor set was obtained from a young woman in good health.

This clonotype came up a few times. This chain uses TRBV24-1 with TRBJ2-1; perhaps TRBD1 as D (5 bases). Between the trimmed V and J ends, which lost 9 bases and 4 bases, there was a span of 24 bases. CDR3 length: 17 amino acids. Germline V gene sequence: CDR1 KGHDR, CDR2 SFDVKD. The CDR3 bases are TGTGCCACCCCCCAGCCCCATCGGACATACGTTTACAATGAGCAGTTCTTC. It translates to CATPQPHRTYVYNEQFF.

This clonotype was picked up a small number of times. The V call is TRBV20-1, the J call TRBJ2-1; D is ambiguous. The CDR3 spans 16 residues. V was trimmed by 0 bases and J by 9 bases, leaving 21 bases between them. Germline CDR1 and CDR2: DFQATT and SNEGSKA (reference sequence). This chain's CDR3 is CSARDVGWSSDPEQFF. As DNA, the CDR3 is TGCAGTGCTAGAGATGTCGGATGGTCTAGTGACCCTGAGCAGTTCTTC.

The rearrangement links TRBV29-1 to TRBJ2-7; TRBD2 matches 8 bases. CDR1 is SQVTM, CDR2 ANQGSEA, per germline. J was trimmed by 0 bases and V by 4 bases; bases with no gene match: 5. The CDR3 consists of 14 residues. CDR3 region: CSVGTSHLSYEQYF. The CDR3 DNA is TGCAGCGTTGGGACTAGCCACCTCTCCTACGAGCAGTACTTC.

The rearrangement links TRBV2 to TRBJ2-7, with TRBD2 identical over 12 bases. CDR1 and CDR2 (germline): SNHLY, FYNNEI. This CDR3 spans 17 amino acids. The trim removed 4 bases at V and 2 bases at J, leaving 9 bases unmatched. The DNA for the CDR3 is TGTGCCAGCAGTGGAACCCTGCTAGCGGGGGGGGCCTACGAGCAGTACGTC. It yields the protein CASSGTLLAGGAYEQYV.

The sample holds a few counts of this clonotype. The chain combines TRBV27 with TRBJ1-1, with a weak D call TRBD1 (5 bases). Trimming pared 2 bases from V and 9 bases from J, leaving 13 bases between. Germline V lookup: CDR1 MNHEY, CDR2 SMNVEV (reference sequence). The CDR3 length is 13 residues. This CDR3 reads CASSLQRDGKAFF. As DNA, the CDR3 is TGTGCCAGCAGTTTACAACGGGACGGAAAAGCTTTCTTT.

This clonotype showed up just a few times. The J gene is TRBJ2-7, the V gene TRBV6-2 or TRBV6-3, with TRBD1 identical over 9 bases. Losses at the gene ends were 6 bases for V and 3 bases for J; bases not matched to a gene: 9. This CDR3 region has 15 residues. Germline loops: CDR1 MNHEY, CDR2 SVGEGT. The CDR3 coding sequence is TGTGCCAGCAGCCCCGGACAGGGGTTTTTCTACGAGCAGTACTTC. Amino acids: CASSPGQGFFYEQYF.

The CDR3 DNA reads as TGTGCCAGTAGTCCAGAAAATTGGGACGAGCAGTACTTC. Translated: CASSPENWDEQYF. The chain employs TRBV19 and TRBJ2-7, with D unclear. The ends were cut back, 5 bases at V and 5 bases at J, with 13 bases in the middle. CDR3 length: 13 amino acids. Germline CDR1 LNHDA, CDR2 SQIVND (reference sequence).

This clonotype has just a few counts. This chain links TRBV4-1 with TRBJ1-1; weak D call: TRBD1 (5 bases). Trimming left V 1 base short and J 1 base short, with 13 bases between. The CDR3 runs to 16 residues. The germline V gene encodes CDR1 MGHRA and CDR2 YSYEKL. The CDR3 is CASSQGPVTGNTEAFF. For the CDR3, the DNA is TGCGCCAGCAGCCAAGGGCCCGTAACAGGGAACACTGAAGCTTTCTTT.

The chain links TRBV29-1 to TRBJ1-5, with D possibly being TRBD1 (5 bases). CDR3 length equals 11 residues. The germline V gene has CDR1 SQVTM and CDR2 ANQGSEA. V was clipped by 6 bases and J by 3 bases, with 6 bases between them. The CDR3 reads CSVGTNQPQHF. The CDR3 region has the DNA TGCAGCGTCGGGACCAATCAGCCCCAGCATTTT. The full variable domain, in which reference TRBV29-1 and TRBJ1-5 provide the parts outside the CDR3, is SAVISQKPSRDICQRGTSLTIQCQVDSQVTMMFWYRQQPGQSLTLIATANQGSEATYESGFVIDKFPISRPNLTFSTLTVSNMSPEDSSIYLCSVGTNQPQHFGDGTRLSIL.

This chain links TRBV27 with TRBJ2-5; TRBD2 agrees at 9 bases. V lost 5 bases, J lost 5 bases, and 6 bases stayed unmatched. This CDR3 has 14 residues. Germline CDR1 is MNHEY and CDR2 is SMNVEV (reference sequence). The CDR3: CASSLGREGETQYF. The DNA for the CDR3 is TGTGCCAGCAGTCTAGGGCGGGAGGGGGAGACCCAGTACTTC.

This clonotype was recorded at least ten times. The rearrangement uses TRBV4-1 and TRBJ2-1, with unresolved D. In germline, CDR1 is MGHRA, CDR2 YSYEKL. Trimming took 2 bases from V and 5 from J, leaving 7 bases between them. The CDR3 is 13 amino acids. The chain's CDR3 is CASSQLGNNEQFF. As DNA, the CDR3 is TGCGCCAGCAGCCAACTGGGTAACAATGAGCAGTTCTTC.

This clonotype was observed at least ten times. The J gene is TRBJ2-3, the V gene TRBV18; D remains unclear. Germline assignment: CDR1 KGHSH and CDR2 LQKENI. V was shortened by 2 bases and J by 5 bases, with 5 bases between the two germline ends. CDR3 length equals 12 residues. The chain's CDR3 is CASSPGRDTQYF. In DNA, the CDR3 is TGTGCCAGCTCACCAGGCAGAGATACGCAGTATTTT.

This clonotype was detected many times. The chain combines TRBV9 with TRBJ1-2; D is possibly TRBD1 (6 bases). V dropped 4 bases and J dropped 3 bases, with 16 bases sitting between them. Germline V lookup: CDR1 SGDLS, CDR2 YYNGEE. This CDR3 has 15 residues. In DNA, the CDR3 is TGTGCCAGCAGCCCACCTCAGGGGCGTCACTATGGCTACACCTTC. This gives the protein CASSPPQGRHYGYTF.

In this sample, this clonotype turned up a few times. J is TRBJ2-7 and V is TRBV5-5; D gene ambiguous. The CDR3 covers 16 residues. Germline assignment: CDR1 SGHKS and CDR2 YYEKEE (reference sequence). The V end was cut by 0 bases, the J end by 7 bases, with 20 bases between. CDR3 bases: TGTGCCAGCAGCTTGGCCGTTTGGGGATACCCTGGGGAGCAGTACTTC. Its translation: CASSLAVWGYPGEQYF.

The table lists this clonotype with many counts. The V and J genes are TRBV12-3 or TRBV12-4 and TRBJ2-5, with D perhaps matching TRBD2 (6 bases). Between the trimmed V and J ends, which lost 1 base and 3 bases, there was a span of 9 bases. The CDR3 is 14 residues long. CDR3 nucleotides: TGTGCCAGCAGTTTAGTGGGGGGAGAAGAGACCCAGTACTTC. This sequence encodes CASSLVGGEETQYF.